The next 4 T cell receptor beta chains were all read from a single sample in a study of shared clonotypes between healthy human individuals. Only in-frame clones appear in the TCRdb table, and some are missing; sequencing was by immunoSEQ multiplex PCR. The sample records around 1.9 million clones, roughly 91% being singletons. The naive CD8 population came from CD45RO-negative cells selected for CCR7, without terminally differentiated effector memory CD45RA+ cells. The sample comprised naive CD8+ T cells from PBMCs. The receptors come from a man aged 18 to 29 in good health. Some clones in this sample may be carry-over from other donors' samples.

This chain joins TRBV19 and TRBJ1-1; D call uncertain. V was clipped by 1 base and J by 0 bases, with 15 bases between them. This CDR3 has 17 amino acids. The germline V gene encodes CDR1 LNHDA and CDR2 SQIVND (reference sequence). CDR3 DNA sequence: TGTGCCAGTAGTATAGTAGTTTTTGGGCCGATGAACACTGAAGCTTTCTTT. This encodes CASSIVVFGPMNTEAFF.

J is TRBJ2-2 and V is TRBV27; 11 bases align to TRBD2. In germline, CDR1 is MNHEY, CDR2 SMNVEV (reference sequence). The junction had 6 bases not matched to a gene; V was cut back by 7 bases and J by 5 bases. The CDR3 is 15 amino acids. CDR3 nucleotides: TGTGCCAGCAACCCTCTAGCGGGAGGTACCGGGGAGCTGTTTTTT. Residues: CASNPLAGGTGELFF.

The chain links TRBV27 to TRBJ2-3, with D perhaps TRBD2 (6 bases). Germline values: CDR1 MNHEY, CDR2 SMNVEV (reference sequence). The V end was cut by 4 bases, the J end by 3 bases, with 14 bases between. The length of the CDR3 is 15 residues. CDR3 sequence (DNA): TGTGCCAGCAGTTCTTGGAGGGTGAGGACAGATACGCAGTATTTT. This sequence encodes CASSSWRVRTDTQYF.

The chain employs TRBV5-6 and TRBJ2-2, with TRBD2 as a possible D gene (7 bases). The germline V gene encodes CDR1 SGHDT and CDR2 YYEEEE. Trimming left V 4 bases short and J 7 bases short, with 26 bases between. There are 18 residues in the CDR3. Written as DNA, the CDR3 is TGTGCCAGCAGCACCAACCCTCAACGGGGGGACATGGGCGGGGAGCTGTTTTTT. This translates into CASSTNPQRGDMGGELFF.